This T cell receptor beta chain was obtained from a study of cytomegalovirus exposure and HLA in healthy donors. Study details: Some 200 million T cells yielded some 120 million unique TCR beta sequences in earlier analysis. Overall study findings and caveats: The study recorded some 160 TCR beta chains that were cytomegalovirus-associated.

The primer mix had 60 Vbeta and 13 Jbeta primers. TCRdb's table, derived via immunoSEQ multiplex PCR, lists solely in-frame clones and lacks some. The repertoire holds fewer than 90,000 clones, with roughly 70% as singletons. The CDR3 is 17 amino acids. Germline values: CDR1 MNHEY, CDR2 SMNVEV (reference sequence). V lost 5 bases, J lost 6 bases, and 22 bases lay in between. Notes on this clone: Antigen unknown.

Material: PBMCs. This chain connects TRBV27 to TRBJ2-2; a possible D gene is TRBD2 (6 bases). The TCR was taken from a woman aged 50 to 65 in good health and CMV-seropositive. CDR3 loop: CASSPHTREKVPGELFF. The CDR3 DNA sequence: TGTGCCAGCAGTCCACACACCCGGGAGAAGGTCCCCGGGGAGCTGTTTTTT.